These 23 T cell receptor beta chains originate from one sample sequenced in a study of T cell responses to AZD1222 COVID-19 vaccine. Method: immunoSEQ multiplex PCR; TCRdb's copy keeps in-frame clones and lacks some. The table records fewer than 150,000 clones, over 65% of them present only once. This specimen was peripheral blood, taken on day 0 of AZD1222 vaccination. The receptors come from an adult in good health.

The chain joins TRBV21-1 to TRBJ2-7; whether TRBD1, the table's D call, matches the DNA was not checked. TRBV21-1 is deemed a pseudogene. This CDR3 contains 19 residues. CDR3 loop: CASSKGKFLDRALSYEQYF. CDR3 bases: TGTGCCAGCAGCAAAGGAAAGTTTTTGGACAGGGCCCTCTCCTACGAGCAGTACTTC.

V and J are TRBV7-9 and TRBJ1-2, with TRBD1 as a possible D gene (6 bases). The CDR3 covers 18 residues. V was cut by 1 base and J by 6 bases, with 24 bases left in between. Germline values: CDR1 SEHNR, CDR2 FQNEAQ (reference sequence). CDR3 DNA: TGTGCCAGCAGCTTAGGTGGTTGGACAGCCTCTACAGGGAATGGCTACACCTTC. It is translated as CASSLGGWTASTGNGYTF.

The V and J genes are TRBV5-6 and TRBJ2-4; D not resolved. The CDR3 contains 13 residues. The germline V gene has CDR1 SGHDT and CDR2 YYEEEE. Trimming pared 3 bases from V and 5 bases from J, leaving 9 bases between. As DNA, the CDR3 is TGTGCCAGCAGCTCTGTATCGGAAAACATTCAGTACTTC. Translation: CASSSVSENIQYF.

J is TRBJ2-1 and V is TRBV7-9; D perhaps matches TRBD1 (6 bases). Germline V lookup: CDR1 SEHNR, CDR2 FQNEAQ (reference sequence). This CDR3 has 14 residues. Trimming stripped 1 base from V and 6 bases from J, with 10 bases between. CDR3 in amino acids: CASSLVQQGNEQFF. CDR3 in DNA: TGTGCCAGCAGCTTAGTCCAACAGGGCAATGAGCAGTTCTTC.

The chain joins TRBV15 to TRBJ1-2, with 8 bases fitting TRBD1. Losses at the gene ends were 4 bases for V and 8 bases for J; bases not matched to a gene: 9. Germline V gene data show CDR1 as LNHNV and CDR2 as YYDKDF (reference sequence). CDR3 size: 14 residues. The CDR3: CATSNGDRSSGYTF. CDR3 bases: TGTGCCACCAGCAATGGGGACAGGTCTAGCGGCTACACCTTC.

The V call is TRBV2, the J call TRBJ2-1; no definite D call. V was cut by 6 bases and J by 5 bases, with 5 bases left in between. Per the germline V gene, CDR1 is SNHLY and CDR2 is FYNNEI. This CDR3 contains 11 residues. Here the CDR3 reads CASRLDNEQFF. CDR3 sequence (DNA): TGTGCCAGCAGACTCGACAATGAGCAGTTCTTC.

This clone appeared a single time. This chain connects TRBV5-1 to TRBJ1-1, with TRBD1 as a possible D gene (5 bases). Per germline, CDR1 SGHRS and CDR2 YFSETQ. The CDR3 has 14 amino acids. The ends were cut back, 2 bases at V and 4 bases at J, with 12 bases in the middle. CDR3 residues: CASSLNRGVTEAFF. In nucleotides, the CDR3 is TGCGCCAGCAGCTTAAACCGAGGGGTCACTGAAGCTTTCTTT.

As to this clone: Other DNA variants within this sample encode the same CDR3. This sequence joins TRBV28 and TRBJ1-4; no reliable D call. V was pared by 5 bases and J by 7 bases, with 5 bases between. Per germline, CDR1 MDHEN and CDR2 SYDVKM. The CDR3 sequence is 11 residues long. CDR3 DNA: TGTGCCAGCAGTCCCGGTGAAAAACTGTTTTTT. Translated: CASSPGEKLFF.

This chain uses TRBV24-1 with TRBJ1-1, with a weak D call TRBD1 (6 bases). The CDR3 has 14 amino acids. Per germline, CDR1 KGHDR and CDR2 SFDVKD. V was cut by 6 bases and J by 0 bases, with 10 bases left in between. The CDR3: CATSQTGMNTEAFF. CDR3 bases: TGTGCCACCAGTCAAACAGGGATGAACACTGAAGCTTTCTTT.

The chain is built from TRBV27 and TRBJ2-4; the match to TRBD2 covers 8 bases. J was trimmed by 6 bases and V by 5 bases; bases with no gene match: 6. The CDR3 loop spans 14 amino acids. Germline V gene data show CDR1 as MNHEY and CDR2 as SMNVEV (reference sequence). The CDR3 DNA reads as TGTGCCAGCAGTCGAGCGGGGGTAGGAAACATTCAGTACTTC. Translation gives CASSRAGVGNIQYF.

This chain connects TRBV19 to TRBJ1-5; 12 bases are shared with TRBD1. Per germline, CDR1 LNHDA and CDR2 SQIVND (reference sequence). V trimming: 6 bases; J trimming: 9 bases; junction bases outside the gene matches: 9. This CDR3 region has 15 residues. CDR3 amino acids: CASRMGQGAITPQHF. As DNA, the CDR3 is TGTGCCAGTAGGATGGGACAGGGGGCAATCACGCCCCAGCATTTT.

This chain connects TRBV9 to TRBJ1-6; 7 bases fit TRBD1. Germline V gene sequence: CDR1 SGDLS, CDR2 YYNGEE. V lost 0 bases, J lost 10 bases, and 7 bases stayed unmatched. The CDR3 totals 15 residues. CDR3 sequence reads: CASSVVGQGDSPLHF. The CDR3 DNA follows: TGTGCCAGCAGCGTAGTGGGGCAGGGGGACTCACCCCTCCACTTT.

V and J are TRBV2 and TRBJ1-1; the match to TRBD1 covers 9 bases. The V gene end was trimmed by 6 bases and the J gene end by 7 bases; junction bases not matched to a gene: 6. The CDR3 is made up of 13 amino acids. Germline CDR1 SNHLY, CDR2 FYNNEI. The CDR3 loop is CASSGQGYNEAFF. The CDR3 DNA sequence: TGTGCCAGCAGCGGACAGGGGTACAATGAAGCTTTCTTT.

The genes are TRBV11-3 and TRBJ2-5; 7 nucleotides align to TRBD1. Germline CDR1 is SGHNT and CDR2 is YENEEA. The CDR3 has 14 amino acids. V shed 5 bases, J shed 5 bases, and the junction held 8 bases outside the gene matches. The CDR3 region has the DNA TGTGCCAGCAGCATTACAGGGGAACTTGAGACCCAGTACTTC. Translating gives CASSITGELETQYF.

The V call is TRBV29-1, the J call TRBJ2-1; D is possibly TRBD1 (6 bases). V gave up 7 bases and J gave up 4 bases, with 11 bases separating them. Looked up from germline, CDR1 is SQVTM and CDR2 is ANQGSEA. The CDR3 has 12 residues. The CDR3 sequence: CSANTGYNEQFF. For the CDR3, the DNA is TGCAGCGCCAACACAGGGTACAATGAGCAGTTCTTC.

The rearrangement joins TRBV28 to TRBJ1-5; weak D call: TRBD1 (5 bases). The germline V gene has CDR1 MDHEN and CDR2 SYDVKM. CDR3 length: 16 residues. Trimming left V 7 bases short and J 6 bases short, with 22 bases between. The CDR3 DNA reads TGTGCCAGCACCACCGGGGGGAATTCCGTTGTTCAGCCCCAGCATTTT. Amino acids: CASTTGGNSVVQPQHF.

The chain links TRBV25-1 to TRBJ1-1; unclear D gene. This CDR3 comprises 11 residues. V was clipped by 4 bases and J by 5 bases, with 5 bases between them. Germline assignment: CDR1 MGHDK and CDR2 SYGVNS. The CDR3 DNA reads TGTGCCAGCAGTGTGGGGACTGAAGCTTTCTTT. It encodes CASSVGTEAFF.

This clone occurred many times. The rearrangement joins TRBV2 to TRBJ2-7, with D tentatively TRBD1 (6 bases). The ends were cut back, 3 bases at V and 5 bases at J, with 17 bases in the middle. Per germline, CDR1 SNHLY and CDR2 FYNNEI. This CDR3 is 15 amino acids long. The CDR3 DNA reads as TGTGCCAGCAGTGATCAGGGCCTAACAGGGAACGAGCAGTACTTC. The encoded protein is CASSDQGLTGNEQYF.

This chain joins TRBV5-6 and TRBJ1-1; 9 nucleotides agree with TRBD1. V dropped 2 bases and J dropped 5; count of bases not matched to a gene: 19. In germline, CDR1 is SGHDT, CDR2 YYEEEE. The CDR3 runs 19 residues. The CDR3 DNA sequence: TGTGCCAGCAGCTTTGGAGTTGACAGGGGGAAGGGGGAAAGGACTGAAGCTTTCTTT. The encoded protein is CASSFGVDRGKGERTEAFF.

This clone was found a few times. This sequence joins TRBV5-6 and TRBJ2-2, with D uncertain. The length of the CDR3 is 11 residues. Deletions cut 4 bases from V and 6 bases from J, with 4 bases between. Germline-derived CDR1 and CDR2 are SGHDT and YYEEEE. CDR3 bases: TGTGCCAGCAGCCAGGCCGGGGAGCTGTTTTTT. It encodes CASSQAGELFF. Looking up the rest from reference TRBV5-6 and TRBJ2-2 gives the full variable domain: DAGVTQSPTHLIKTRGQQVTLRCSPKSGHDTVSWYQQALGQGPQFIFQYYEEEERQRGNFPDRFSGHQFPNYSSELNVNALLLGDSALYLCASSQAGELFFGEGSRLTVL.

This clone was found a few times. Other DNA sequences in the sample encode the same CDR3. V usage is TRBV2 and J usage is TRBJ2-7; a possible D gene is TRBD1 (6 bases). Trimming left V 6 bases short and J 0 bases short, with 12 bases between. Germline-derived CDR1 and CDR2 are SNHLY and FYNNEI. This CDR3 has 14 amino acids. CDR3 bases: TGTGCCAGCAGCGAACAGGGTCCCTCCTACGAGCAGTACTTC. Translating it yields CASSEQGPSYEQYF.

The CDR3 spells CASSPAEAKNIQYF. Here the CDR3 DNA reads TGTGCCAGCTCACCGGCCGAAGCCAAAAACATTCAGTACTTC. The chain has TRBV18 and TRBJ2-4; D is unclear. CDR3 size: 14 residues. V lost 3 bases, J lost 0 bases, and 6 bases lay in between. Germline loops: CDR1 KGHSH, CDR2 LQKENI.

The chain joins TRBV12-3 or TRBV12-4 to TRBJ2-2; D perhaps matches TRBD2 (5 bases). Trimming removed 6 bases at V and 6 bases at J, with 11 bases between. The CDR3 extends over 13 amino acids. CDR3 sequence reads: CASSPRGAGELFF. DNA of the CDR3: TGTGCCAGCAGCCCACGGGGAGCCGGGGAGCTGTTTTTT.